Described below is a single T cell receptor beta chain sequence and its context. This receptor's antigen is unknown. There are no base qualities to consult, and no much larger clone falls within one base. TCR CDR3 regions were amplified from genomic DNA by multiplex PCR using the deep immunoSEQ assay. Extracted genomic DNA from each cell subset was spread evenly across all wells of several immunoSEQ 96-well plates, with each plate serving as a replicate. For sorted subsets, roughly 190 ng of genomic DNA, equivalent to around 29,000 T cell genomes, went into each replicate PCR. The purified libraries were quantified using a Qubit 3.0 fluorometer, sized with a Bioanalyzer 2100, and then quantified again using the KAPA Library Quantification kit. Every immunoSEQ 96-well plate was sequenced on a dedicated single-read 150-cycle Illumina NextSeq 550 flow cell. The study's processing was this. Because the immunoSEQ output included only junctional sequences and no quality scores, the filtering could not be the same as the filtering used for full-length reads. To assign V/J genes and CDR3, sequences were annotated using PyIR, a Python wrapper for IgBLAST v1.9, with IMGT germline references. Reads were removed for weak V/J assignments (E-value above 1e-6), missing CDR3, stop codons, out-of-frame junctions, or ambiguous translated residues. V3J clonotypes were defined as sequences sharing the same inferred V gene, J gene, and CDR3 amino acid sequence. Percentage overlap between repertoires was calculated by dividing the number of shared unique clonotypes by the size of the smaller repertoire. Repertoire richness was assessed with RTK rarefaction, the Chao1 estimator, and Recon v2.1 estimates of unobserved clonotypes. For all TCRbeta clonotypes obtained by the gDNA method from a handful of donors, generation probabilities were computed with OLGA. Not all clones reach the TCRdb copy of this immuneACCESS table, which keeps in-frame sequences only. Checked studies attribute under half of the gap to unresolved V genes and leave the rest unexplained. V and J calls and clone size follow that table, whereas D and trimming were derived from the DNA. For this sample there are 1,500,000 or so clones; approximately 98.5% appear just once. Around 0.38% of the sample belongs to the ten largest clones.

The data were taken from a study of shared clonotypes between healthy human individuals (dated by TCRdb to about 2020). Notes on the research overall: The cohort included a few men and two women between 18 and 49 years of age. For each donor, CD4 naive and CD4 memory were each run on three plates, CD8 naive on two plates, and CD8 memory on one plate. To estimate repertoire size and how much clonotype sharing occurs between individuals, the study deeply sequenced the blood TCR repertoires of five healthy adults. Libraries were prepared and TCR repertoires were sequenced by different laboratories using diverse techniques, in order to increase sequencing depth and limit assay-specific biases. Each donor's leukapheresis produced roughly between about 0.9 and 9.5 billion PBMCs.

The CDR3 runs 14 residues from the cysteine to the phenylalanine. The retained sequence is limited to the CDR3, 42 bases, with the frame set at the first base. CDR1 and CDR2, per the germline V gene, are SGHRS and YFSETQ. The junction shows trimming of 7 bases on V and 2 bases on J, plus 15 bases between the germline ends. Beyond this particular receptor, the publication reports: Only blood was sampled, and tissue TCR repertoires likely differ from those in blood. Because the study included a small number of donors, the genetic and exposure-history diversity represented was limited. Naive subsets generally had larger estimated clonotype richness than memory subsets did. Compared with non-shared clonotypes, the clonotypes found in all four sorted-subset donors had higher generation probabilities. Sharing across a few donors was observed for approximately 5% of naive CD4, 3% to 4% of naive CD8, around 2.5% of memory CD4, and about 0.39% of memory CD8 clonotypes. Pairwise subsampling indicated that sequencing depth was expected to affect the degree of clonotype sharing among donors. Incomplete sequencing was indicated by rarefaction of sorted-subset datasets, despite the large sequencing depth.

Donors were healthy HIV-negative adults with no recently reported acute infections or vaccinations. Only Caucasian adults living in Nashville, Tennessee, USA were represented among the donors. CD4+ T cells were enriched through magnetic negative selection, after which naive cells were positively selected on CD45RA and the remaining negative fraction served as the memory subset. Blood was obtained by leukapheresis, after which PBMCs were separated by Ficoll-Histopaque density gradient centrifugation and cryopreserved in liquid nitrogen vapor phase. Analytical flow cytometry was used to check the purity and quantity of each magnetically sorted T cell population. Genomic DNA was isolated from every sorted fraction and measured by UV absorbance on a Nanodrop 2000c.

Sequenced sample: naive CD4+ T cells sorted from blood. The cell subset or site tag for this specimen amounts to: CD45RA+ positively selected. The rearranged segments are TRBV5-1 and TRBJ2-5, and TRBD2 may be the D gene, going by 5 matching bases. The TCR originated in a man aged 25-40 years in good health. CDR3 region: CASERNPMQETQYF. The DNA sequence is given as TGCGCCAGCGAGCGGAACCCTATGCAAGAGACCCAGTACTTC. The full variable domain, completed from the reference TRBV5-1 and TRBJ2-5 proteins outside the CDR3, reads KAGVTQTPRYLIKTRGQQVTLSCSPISGHRSVSWYQQTPGQGLQFLFEYFSETQRNKGNFPGRFSGRQFSNSRSEMNVSTLELGDSALYLCASERNPMQETQYFGPGTRLLVL.